This T cell receptor (beta chain) is drawn from a study of T cell responses to AZD1222 COVID-19 vaccine. Study summary: It was second doses at about 4 or about 12 weeks that were pooled.

The assay was immunoSEQ multiplex PCR, and TCRdb's table has in-frame clones only and misses some. The table lists 100,000 to 150,000 clones, over 75% of them singletons. A word on this clone: Its antigen is currently unknown.

Germline CDR1 LNHDA, CDR2 SQIVND (reference sequence). V was clipped by 3 bases and J by 1 base, with 10 bases between them. This CDR3 is 15 amino acids long. Whole-study results and caveats: Vaccine-related CD4 TCRs covered spike, predominating at 160-218 and 743-854. Two AZD1222 doses significantly raised spike-specific TCR breadth and depth over controls.

The receptor's source is an adult in good health. This chain joins TRBV19 and TRBJ1-5, with D hard to call. The starting material was peripheral blood, obtained on day 0 of AZD1222 vaccination. Here the CDR3 DNA reads TGTGCCAGTAGTATCGAGAAAGGGAGCAATCAGCCCCAGCATTTT. Translated, it gives CASSIEKGSNQPQHF.